A selection of T cell receptor beta chains follows, all from one sample in a study of blood T cell repertoires in COVID-19. The repertoire was sequenced with immunoSEQ multiplex PCR; TCRdb's copy has only in-frame clones and lacks some. The sample carries about 280,000 clones, approximately 78% recorded once. Material for sequencing was PBMCs or T cells enriched from blood (not recorded which). The receptors derive from a man aged 40-50 years who had been exposed to COVID-19. Each CDR3 is given with its conserved first and last residue. D genes are given only for firm matches. Rows give clone size only sometimes, using once, few, many, or a class for an expanded clone.

>18|NA|TRBJ1-4|TRBV4-1|NA
TGCGCCAGCAGCCAAGATTTGTGGGGGGTTTCAGCTAATGAAAAACTGTTTTTT
CASSQDLWGVSANEKLFF
>16|TRBD1|TRBJ1-1|TRBV29-1|NA
TGCAGCGTTGATAAACGAGGCGACAGGGTGGACACTGAAGCTTTCTTT
CSVDKRGDRVDTEAFF
>16|NA|TRBJ1-3|TRBV7-6|NA
TGTGCCAGCAGCTTAGTAGGGGCGGACTCTGGAAACACCATATATTTT
CASSLVGADSGNTIYF
>12|NA|TRBJ1-1|TRBV29-1|NA
TGCAGCGTTGCATCTTGGGGCCTGGGAGCTTTCTTT
CSVASWGLGAFF
>16|TRBD1|TRBJ1-3|TRBV4-1|NA
TGCGCCAGCAGCCAAGGACAGGGGAGCTCTGGAAACACCATATATTTT
CASSQGQGSSGNTIYF
>13|NA|TRBJ1-1|TRBV5-1|NA
TGCGCCAGCAGCCTCTGGAGAGGCACTGAAGCTTTCTTT
CASSLWRGTEAFF
>16|NA|TRBJ1-1|TRBV4-1|NA
TGCGCCAGCAGCCTTAGGGTCGGGACATGGGACACTGAAGCTTTCTTT
CASSLRVGTWDTEAFF
>15|TRBD1|TRBJ2-7|TRBV19|NA
TGTGCCAGTAATTCCCTAGGACAGGGAGTCTACGAGCAGTACTTC
CASNSLGQGVYEQYF
>14|NA|TRBJ2-6|TRBV5-8|NA
TGTGCCAGCAGCCCGAGGGGGGGGGCCAACGTCCTGACTTTC
CASSPRGGANVLTF
>15|TRBD2|TRBJ2-3|TRBV19|few
TGTGCCAGTAGTAGGGGTAGCGGGAAGGCAGATACGCAGTATTTT
CASSRGSGKADTQYF
>11|NA|TRBJ2-1|TRBV12-3/TRBV12-4|NA
TGTGCCAGCAGTCCTGTCGGGGAGCAGTTCTTC
CASSPVGEQFF
>13|TRBD1|TRBJ2-1|TRBV6-5|few
TGTGCCAGCACTAAACAGGGGGGCAATGAGCAGTTCTTC
CASTKQGGNEQFF
>17|NA|TRBJ1-2|TRBV2|NA
TGTGCCAGCAGTGACCAATCCAGGGCGGACAGTCACTATGGCTACACCTTC
CASSDQSRADSHYGYTF
>13|NA|TRBJ1-3|TRBV25-1|NA
TGTGCCAGCCTAGGATTCTCTGGAAACACCATATATTTT
CASLGFSGNTIYF
>14|NA|TRBJ2-3|TRBV24-1|NA
TGTGCCACCAGTGATCCCCGGAGCACAGATACGCAGTATTTT
CATSDPRSTDTQYF
>14|TRBD2|TRBJ2-7|TRBV27|many
TGTGCCAGCAGTACTCAGCGGGAACAATACGAGCAGTACTTC
CASSTQREQYEQYF
>14|TRBD1|TRBJ1-6|TRBV30|NA
TGTGCCTGGAGTGGGGACAGAGATAATTCACCCCTCCACTTT
CAWSGDRDNSPLHF
>15|TRBD1|TRBJ2-3|TRBV9|once
TGTGCCAGCAGCGAAACAGGGGGCGTTACAGATACGCAGTATTTT
CASSETGGVTDTQYF
>12|TRBD2|TRBJ2-1|TRBV28|NA
TGTGCCAGCAGTTATGGGGGGGATGAGCAGTTCTTC
CASSYGGDEQFF
>15|TRBD1|TRBJ1-5|TRBV9|NA
TGTGCCAGCAGCGCAGGGGGACAGAGAAATCAGCCCCAGCATTTT
CASSAGGQRNQPQHF
>14|NA|TRBJ2-7|TRBV6-5|NA
TGTGCCAGCATTCACCTAGGCCAGATATACGAGCAGTACTTC
CASIHLGQIYEQYF
>12|NA|TRBJ2-1|TRBV30|NA
TGTGCCTGGAGCCCCGGGGGGCATGGGCAGTTCTTC
CAWSPGGHGQFF
>13|NA|TRBJ1-2|TRBV4-2|NA
TGTGCCAGCAGCCAAGGGACAGCTTATGGCTACACCTTC
CASSQGTAYGYTF
>15|TRBD1|TRBJ2-3|TRBV20-1|NA
TGCAGTGCTAGTTCATTGACAGGGGGCACAGATACGCAGTATTTT
CSASSLTGGTDTQYF
>18|TRBD2|TRBJ2-1|TRBV5-1|NA
TGCGCCAGCAGCCCGAGCAATCAGCGGGAGGGATTCCCAGGAGAGCAGTTCTTC
CASSPSNQREGFPGEQFF
>16|NA|TRBJ2-1|TRBV4-2|few
TGTGCCAGCAGCCAAGTAACCCCAGGCGCGTCCAATGAGCAGTTCTTC
CASSQVTPGASNEQFF
>14|NA|TRBJ1-4|TRBV5-1|NA
TGCGCCAGCAGCTTGGGGCAGGGGCAAGAAAAACTGTTTTTT
CASSLGQGQEKLFF
>17|NA|TRBJ1-5|TRBV19|NA
TGTGCCAGTAGTACCTTACAGGGCGCTGGCAGCAATCAGCCCCAGCATTTT
CASSTLQGAGSNQPQHF
>16|NA|TRBJ2-1|TRBV4-2|NA
TGTGCCAGCAGCCTTTCTAGTCGGGGAGGCACTAATGAGCAGTTCTTC
CASSLSSRGGTNEQFF
>17|NA|TRBJ2-2|TRBV7-7|NA
TGTGCTAGCAGCTTCGCCCCAGGTTCAGCGAACACCGGGGAGCTGTTTTTT
CASSFAPGSANTGELFF
>13|NA|TRBJ1-1|TRBV2|NA
TGTGCCAGCAGTGACATTGAGAGCACTGAAGCTTTCTTT
CASSDIESTEAFF
>15|NA|TRBJ2-1|TRBV28|NA
TGTGCCAGCAGTCCAACCCGGAGCTCCTACAATGAGCAGTTCTTC
CASSPTRSSYNEQFF
>16|TRBD1|TRBJ2-5|TRBV7-8|once
TGTGCCAGCAGCCCGGACTCGGGACAGGGTTGGGAGACCCAGTACTTC
CASSPDSGQGWETQYF
>13|NA|TRBJ1-1|TRBV2|few
TGTGCCAGCAGTAAAGACAGTGCCACTGAAGCTTTCTTT
CASSKDSATEAFF
>14|NA|TRBJ1-2|TRBV28|once
TGTGCCAGCAGACCGCGGTTCACTAACTATGGCTACACCTTC
CASRPRFTNYGYTF
>14|TRBD2|TRBJ2-3|TRBV2|NA
TGTGCCAGCAAGACTAGCGGGACCACAGATACGCAGTATTTT
CASKTSGTTDTQYF
>15|TRBD1|TRBJ1-3|TRBV11-2|NA
TGTGCCAGCAGCTTACGGGGACAGGGGGGAAACACCATATATTTT
CASSLRGQGGNTIYF
>14|NA|TRBJ1-3|TRBV30|few
TGTGCCTGGAGGTTCGGGGGATCAGGAAACACCATATATTTT
CAWRFGGSGNTIYF
>15|TRBD2|TRBJ2-3|TRBV5-6|NA
TGTGCCAGCAGCTTTACGACTAGCGGGAGAGATACGCAGTATTTT
CASSFTTSGRDTQYF
>16|NA|TRBJ2-3|TRBV7-2|once
TGTGCCAGCAGCGGACATCTATATACTAGCACAGATACGCAGTATTTT
CASSGHLYTSTDTQYF
>12|TRBD1|TRBJ1-2|TRBV12-3/TRBV12-4|NA
TGTGCCAGCAGTTCTAACAGGGGTGGCTACACCTTC
CASSSNRGGYTF
>16|NA|TRBJ2-7|TRBV6-1|NA
TGTGCCAGCAGTGCCGGGACTCCCAAGGTGGGGTACGAGCAGTACTTC
CASSAGTPKVGYEQYF
>19|NA|TRBJ2-6|TRBV18|NA
TGTGCCAGCTCACCCGACTTACTTCGACGGGACTCTGGGGCCAACGTCCTGACTTTC
CASSPDLLRRDSGANVLTF
>14|TRBD2|TRBJ2-5|TRBV5-1|few
TGCGCCAGCAGCCGGACTAGCGGGCAAGAGACCCAGTACTTC
CASSRTSGQETQYF
>15|NA|TRBJ1-2|TRBV7-9|NA
TGTGCCAGCAGCCAGAGGGAGGGGTCGGCTAGGGGCTACACCTTC
CASSQREGSARGYTF
>15|NA|TRBJ1-6|TRBV2|NA
TGTGCCAGCAGCCTTCGGGTCATTAAGGATTCACCCCTCCACTTT
CASSLRVIKDSPLHF
>15|TRBD1|TRBJ1-1|TRBV3-1/TRBV3-2|NA
TGTGCCAGCAGCCAAGGGACAGGGGAGTGGACTGAAGCTTTCTTT
CASSQGTGEWTEAFF
>17|NA|TRBJ2-3|TRBV5-1|once
TGCGCCAGCAGCTTGGGGTATAGGAGGGTTGATACAGATACGCAGTATTTT
CASSLGYRRVDTDTQYF